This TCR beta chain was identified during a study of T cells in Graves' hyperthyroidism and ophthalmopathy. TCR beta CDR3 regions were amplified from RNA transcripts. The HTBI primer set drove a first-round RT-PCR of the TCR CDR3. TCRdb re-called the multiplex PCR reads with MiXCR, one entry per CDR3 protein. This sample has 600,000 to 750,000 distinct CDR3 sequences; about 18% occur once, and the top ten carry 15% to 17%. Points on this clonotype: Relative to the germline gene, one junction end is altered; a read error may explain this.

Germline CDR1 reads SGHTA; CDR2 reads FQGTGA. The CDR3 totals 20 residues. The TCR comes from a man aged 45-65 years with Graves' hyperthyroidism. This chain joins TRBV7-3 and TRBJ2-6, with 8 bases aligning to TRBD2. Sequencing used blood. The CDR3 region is CASSFIPRSGRGSGANLLTF. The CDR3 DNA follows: TGTGCCAGCAGCTTTATACCAAGGAGCGGGAGAGGATCTGGGGCCAACCTCCTGACTTTC.